One and the same sample provided the 4 T cell receptor beta chains below, sequenced in a study of shared clonotypes between healthy human individuals. The table came from immunoSEQ multiplex PCR; TCRdb's copy has only in-frame clones and leaves some out. The table shows about 470,000 clones, with around 75% occurring only once. The sample was PBMCs. The receptors here all came from a woman between 40 and 50 years old in good health. Some clones in this sample may be carry-over from other donors' samples.

V is TRBV11-2 and J is TRBJ1-1; D gene uncertain. Germline V gives CDR1 SGHAT, CDR2 FQNNGV. The V end was cut by 2 bases, the J end by 10 bases, with 11 bases between. The length of the CDR3 is 12 residues. The CDR3 bases are TGTGCCAGCAGCTTACCGTCGGGTAGAGCTTTCTTT. Amino acids: CASSLPSGRAFF.

This clone was seen only a few times. The chain uses TRBV4-2 and TRBJ1-5; D unresolved. Germline CDR1 is LGHNA and CDR2 is YNFKEQ. The CDR3 loop spans 13 amino acids. V lost 4 bases and J 2 bases, leaving 6 bases between the germline ends. As DNA, the CDR3 is TGTGCCAGCAGCCCAGCCCGCAATCAGCCCCAGCATTTT. Translating gives CASSPARNQPQHF.

This chain uses TRBV29-1 with TRBJ2-7; D is undetermined. The CDR3 is 11 amino acids. The ends were cut back, 6 bases at V and 4 bases at J, with 10 bases in the middle. CDR1 and CDR2 from the germline V gene are SQVTM and ANQGSEA. The CDR3 sequence is CSVRLTYEQYF. CDR3 DNA sequence: TGCAGCGTCCGACTGACTTACGAGCAGTACTTC.

The chain employs TRBV10-3 and TRBJ2-3; no definite D call. This CDR3 has 13 amino acids. V was clipped by 6 bases and J by 3 bases, with 10 bases between them. The V gene's germline CDR1 is ENHRY and CDR2 SYGVKD. CDR3 in DNA: TGTGCCATCAGCGATAGAGGAACAGATACGCAGTATTTT. Its protein product is CAISDRGTDTQYF.